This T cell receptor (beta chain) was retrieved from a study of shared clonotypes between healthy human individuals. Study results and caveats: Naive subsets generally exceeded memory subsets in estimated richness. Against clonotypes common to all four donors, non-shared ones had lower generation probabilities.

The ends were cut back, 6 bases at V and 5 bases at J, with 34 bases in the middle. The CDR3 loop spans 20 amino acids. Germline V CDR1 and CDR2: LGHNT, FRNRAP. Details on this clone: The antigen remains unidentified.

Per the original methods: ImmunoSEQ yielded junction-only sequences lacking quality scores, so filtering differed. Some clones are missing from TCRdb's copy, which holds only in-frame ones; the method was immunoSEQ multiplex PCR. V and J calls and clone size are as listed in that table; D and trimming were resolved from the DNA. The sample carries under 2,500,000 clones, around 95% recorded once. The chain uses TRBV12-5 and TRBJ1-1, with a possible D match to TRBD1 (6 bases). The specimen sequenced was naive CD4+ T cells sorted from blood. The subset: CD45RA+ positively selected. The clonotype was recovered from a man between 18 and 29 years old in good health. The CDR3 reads CASGPIEKFTGIGLITEAFF. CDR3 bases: TGTGCTAGTGGCCCAATCGAGAAATTTACAGGGATCGGTCTGATAACTGAAGCTTTCTTT.